This T cell receptor (beta chain) was sequenced in a study of blood T cells in healthy people across ages. Germline V gives CDR1 SQVTM, CDR2 ANQGSEA. Trimming removed 4 bases from V and 0 bases from J, with 6 bases in between. The CDR3 sequence is 13 residues long. As regards this clonotype: Its target is unknown.

Broader study findings: Because sorting was not performed, PBMCs prevented conclusive naive versus antigen-experienced comparison.

Sample-barcoded 5' priming and a J-beta primer mix drove a second PCR of roughly 7 to 11 cycles. A single record per CDR3 protein comes from TCRdb applying MiXCR to the 5' RACE reads. The sample consists of 1,500,000 or so distinct CDR3 sequences, almost 60% of them appearing once. What was sequenced was blood. The V and J genes are TRBV29-1 and TRBJ1-4; no definite D call. The clonotype comes from a man younger than 30 in good health. This chain's CDR3 is CSVAEATNEKLFF. The CDR3, as DNA: TGCAGCGTTGCGGAGGCAACTAATGAAAAACTGTTTTTT.